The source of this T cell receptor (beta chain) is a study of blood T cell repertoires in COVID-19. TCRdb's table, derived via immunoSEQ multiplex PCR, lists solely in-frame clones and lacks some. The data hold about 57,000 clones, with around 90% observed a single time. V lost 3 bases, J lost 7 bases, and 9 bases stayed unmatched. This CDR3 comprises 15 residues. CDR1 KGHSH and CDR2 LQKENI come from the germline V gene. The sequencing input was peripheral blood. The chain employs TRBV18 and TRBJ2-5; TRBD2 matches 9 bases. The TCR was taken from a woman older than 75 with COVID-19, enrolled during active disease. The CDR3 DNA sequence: TGTGCCAGCTCACCCACGACTAGCGGTGGTGGGACCCAGTACTTC. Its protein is CASSPTTSGGGTQYF.